The rows below give T cell receptor beta chains drawn from one sample of a study of CD8+CD57+ T cells in acquired aplastic anemia. A single record per CDR3 protein comes from TCRdb applying MiXCR to the reads. Counted here are about 170,000 distinct CDR3 sequences, roughly 48% occurring once; the ten biggest clones make up 0.9% to 1.2%. The source material was sorted CD4+, CD8+, or CD8+CD57+ T cells (not recorded which) from PBMCs. These receptors all stem from a human donor in good health. The CDR3 runs from the conserved cysteine through the conserved F or W. A D gene is named only where the DNA matches it firmly. Size values are once, few and many counts, or a class for expanded clones, and some rows have none.

v_gene	j_gene	abundance	d_gene	CDR3aa	CDR3nt
TRBV20-1	TRBJ2-7	many	-	CSAIDSGNPYEQYF	TGCAGTGCTATTGATTCGGGGAACCCTTACGAGCAGTACTTC
TRBV5-1	TRBJ1-4	many	TRBD1	CASSDGQGPGELFF	TGCGCCAGCAGCGACGGACAGGGGCCGGGGGAACTGTTTTTT
TRBV12-3/TRBV12-4	TRBJ1-1	many	-	CASRAHRAPNTEAFF	TGTGCCAGCAGAGCCCACAGGGCGCCGAACACTGAAGCTTTCTTT
TRBV5-1	TRBJ1-6	many	-	CATKFRESSPLHF	TGCGCCACCAAGTTCAGGGAGAGTTCACCCCTCCACTTT
TRBV24-1	TRBJ2-3	-	-	CATRDSDTQYF	TGTGCCACCAGGGATAGTGATACGCAGTATTTT
TRBV11-1	TRBJ2-7	-	-	CASSLIETAPYEQYF	TGTGCCAGCAGCTTAATTGAGACAGCCCCCTACGAGCAGTACTTC
TRBV2	TRBJ1-6	few	TRBD1	CASTDRGNSPLHF	TGTGCCAGCACAGACAGGGGCAATTCACCCCTCCACTTT
TRBV29-1	TRBJ1-2	-	TRBD1	CSAGQGALSGYTF	TGCAGCGCCGGACAGGGGGCTCTGAGTGGCTACACCTTC
TRBV5-1	TRBJ1-2	many	-	CASSLGVYGYTF	TGCGCCAGCAGCTTGGGAGTCTATGGCTACACCTTC
TRBV6-1	TRBJ1-6	many	-	CASRAAGRHSPLHF	TGTGCCAGCAGGGCAGCGGGAAGGCATTCACCCCTCCACTTT
TRBV2	TRBJ1-1	many	-	CASRPGWVSEAFF	TGTGCCAGCAGGCCCGGTTGGGTTTCTGAAGCTTTCTTT
TRBV7-4	TRBJ1-1	-	-	CASRRLDAEAFF	TGTGCCAGCAGACGGTTGGACGCTGAAGCTTTCTTT
TRBV20-1	TRBJ2-7	many	-	CSARDAGTSALYEQYF	TGCAGTGCTAGAGATGCCGGAACTAGTGCCCTATACGAGCAGTACTTC
TRBV28	TRBJ1-5	few	-	CASSLFSDSSNQPQHF	TGTGCCAGCAGTTTGTTCTCGGACAGTAGCAATCAGCCCCAGCATTTT
TRBV19	TRBJ2-1	-	-	CASRSEGKGDEQFF	TGTGCCAGTAGATCTGAGGGTAAGGGGGATGAGCAGTTCTTC
TRBV7-2	TRBJ2-7	-	-	CASSLAGGQWDGEQYF	TGTGCCAGCAGCTTAGCGGGGGGGCAGTGGGACGGCGAGCAGTACTTC
TRBV7-2	TRBJ2-1	many	-	CASSPQTAYNEQFF	TGTGCCAGCAGCCCCCAAACCGCATACAATGAGCAGTTCTTC
TRBV19	TRBJ2-5	many	-	CASSIGGRGLGETQYF	TGTGCCAGTAGTATCGGTGGGAGGGGGCTGGGAGAGACCCAGTACTTC
TRBV9	TRBJ2-1	few	-	CASSEHSYLGYNEQFF	TGTGCCAGCAGCGAACACAGCTACCTGGGCTACAATGAGCAGTTCTTC
TRBV2	TRBJ2-5	-	TRBD2	CASSGLAGSQETQYF	TGTGCCAGCTCGGGACTAGCGGGAAGTCAAGAGACCCAGTACTTC
TRBV4-1	TRBJ1-1	few	-	CASSAKDIRSTEAFF	TGCGCCAGCAGCGCAAAAGATATCAGGAGCACTGAAGCTTTCTTT
TRBV2	TRBJ1-5	many	-	CASSSEQFEGNQPQHF	TGTGCCAGCAGCTCCGAGCAGTTTGAGGGCAATCAGCCCCAGCATTTT
TRBV6-1	TRBJ1-5	-	-	CASSRDWGNQPQHF	TGTGCCAGCAGTCGGGACTGGGGAAATCAGCCCCAGCATTTT
TRBV9	TRBJ2-3	-	TRBD2	CASSVGTSGRTDTQYF	TGTGCCAGCAGCGTAGGGACTAGCGGGAGGACAGATACGCAGTATTTT
TRBV20-1	TRBJ2-2	-	-	CSAPRDGTGELFF	TGCAGTGCTCCCAGAGACGGGACCGGGGAGCTGTTTTTT
TRBV20-1	TRBJ1-2	-	TRBD1	CSAGGQLANYGYTF	TGCAGTGCTGGGGGACAGCTAGCTAACTATGGCTACACCTTC
TRBV10-3	TRBJ1-5	-	TRBD1	CASTPGGNQPQHF	TGTGCCAGCACCCCAGGGGGGAATCAGCCCCAGCATTTT
TRBV5-4	TRBJ1-2	many	-	CASSLDLTFYGYTF	TGTGCCAGCAGCCTGGACCTAACTTTCTATGGCTACACCTTC
TRBV4-3	TRBJ2-3	-	-	CASSQGEDSTDTQYF	TGCGCCAGCAGCCAAGGGGAGGATAGCACAGATACGCAGTATTTT
TRBV20-1	TRBJ1-5	many	-	CSADRSLSNQPQHF	TGCAGTGCCGACAGGTCATTAAGCAATCAGCCCCAGCATTTT
TRBV7-8	TRBJ2-5	-	-	CASRYRDGKGTQYF	TGTGCCAGCAGATACCGAGACGGAAAGGGGACCCAGTACTTC
TRBV19	TRBJ2-7	-	TRBD2	CASSMGLAGSYEQYF	TGTGCCAGTAGTATGGGACTAGCGGGATCCTACGAGCAGTACTTC
TRBV2	TRBJ2-3	-	TRBD1	CASRGTGDADTQYF	TGTGCCAGCAGAGGGACAGGGGACGCAGATACGCAGTATTTT
TRBV5-1	TRBJ2-6	-	-	CASSLRDSLANVLTF	TGCGCCAGCAGCTTGAGGGACTCCTTGGCCAACGTCCTGACTTTC
TRBV6-5	TRBJ1-4	many	-	CASSYSWGTNEKLFF	TGTGCCAGCAGTTACTCTTGGGGAACTAATGAAAAACTGTTTTTT
TRBV28	TRBJ2-1	few	TRBD2	CASSLYGRLNEQFF	TGTGCCAGCAGTTTGTACGGGAGGCTTAATGAGCAGTTCTTC
TRBV4-3	TRBJ1-4	many	-	CASSQDTVKGGNEKLFF	TGCGCCAGCAGCCAAGATACGGTGAAGGGGGGCAATGAAAAACTGTTTTTT
TRBV7-9	TRBJ2-2	-	-	CASSFYHGELFF	TGTGCCAGCAGTTTCTATCACGGGGAGCTGTTTTTT
TRBV2	TRBJ1-3	many	-	CASSETQTVGNTIYF	TGTGCCAGCAGTGAAACACAGACCGTCGGAAACACCATATATTTT
TRBV4-3	TRBJ2-3	many	-	CASSQARSTDTQYF	TGCGCCAGCAGCCAAGCACGATCCACAGATACGCAGTATTTT
TRBV6-1	TRBJ1-1	many	TRBD1	CASSEPGQGNTEAFF	TGTGCCAGCAGTGAACCGGGACAGGGTAACACTGAAGCTTTCTTT
TRBV20-1	TRBJ2-1	-	TRBD1	CSAPDRVTSSDEQFF	TGCAGTGCACCGGACAGGGTAACGTCCAGCGATGAGCAGTTCTTC
TRBV6-2/TRBV6-3	TRBJ2-5	few	TRBD2	CASTLQPLAGGETQYF	TGTGCCAGCACCCTTCAACCCCTAGCGGGGGGGGAGACCCAGTACTTC
TRBV5-1	TRBJ2-5	-	-	CASSSRGETQYF	TGCGCCAGCAGCTCGCGGGGCGAGACCCAGTACTTC
TRBV5-4	TRBJ2-7	-	TRBD1	CASSFSGTVLPYEQYF	TGTGCCAGCAGCTTTTCCGGGACAGTTCTCCCCTACGAGCAGTACTTC
TRBV11-2	TRBJ1-1	many	TRBD1	CASSLGGTVMNTEAFF	TGTGCCAGCAGCTTAGGGGGGACAGTTATGAACACTGAAGCTTTCTTT
TRBV7-9	TRBJ1-1	-	-	CALQARDAEAFF	TGTGCCTTACAAGCTAGGGACGCTGAAGCTTTCTTT
TRBV7-9	TRBJ2-6	-	-	CASSPIYSGANVLTF	TGTGCCAGCAGCCCAATCTACTCTGGGGCCAACGTCCTGACTTTC
TRBV11-1	TRBJ2-3	-	-	CASSLVRIRTDTQYF	TGTGCCAGCAGCTTGGTGCGGATACGCACAGATACGCAGTATTTT
TRBV6-5	TRBJ2-6	few	-	CASSYSGSGANVLTF	TGTGCCAGCAGTTACTCAGGTTCTGGGGCCAACGTCCTGACTTTC
TRBV6-5	TRBJ2-5	many	-	CASSYPSGRKTQYF	TGTGCCAGCAGTTACCCTTCCGGTAGGAAGACCCAGTACTTC
TRBV5-1	TRBJ1-4	many	TRBD1	CASCSGQVQNEKLFF	TGCGCCAGCTGCTCTGGACAGGTCCAGAATGAAAAACTGTTTTTT
TRBV9	TRBJ1-1	-	-	CASSHGGAFF	TGTGCCAGCAGCCACGGTGGAGCTTTCTTT